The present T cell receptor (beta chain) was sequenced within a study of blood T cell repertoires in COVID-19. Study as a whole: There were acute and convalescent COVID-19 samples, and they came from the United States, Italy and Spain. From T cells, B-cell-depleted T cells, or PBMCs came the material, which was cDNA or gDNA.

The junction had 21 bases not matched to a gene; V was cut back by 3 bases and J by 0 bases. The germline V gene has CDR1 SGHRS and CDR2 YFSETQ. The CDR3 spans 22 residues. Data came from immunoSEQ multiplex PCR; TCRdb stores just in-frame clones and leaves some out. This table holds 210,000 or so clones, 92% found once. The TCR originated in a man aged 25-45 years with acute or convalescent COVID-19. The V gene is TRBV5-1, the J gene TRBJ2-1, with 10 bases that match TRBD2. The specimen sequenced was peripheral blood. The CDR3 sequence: CASSSGLGFGLAATSSYNEQFF. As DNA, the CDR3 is TGCGCCAGCAGCTCTGGCCTAGGTTTCGGACTAGCGGCTACTAGCTCCTACAATGAGCAGTTCTTC. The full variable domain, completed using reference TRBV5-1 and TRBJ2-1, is KAGVTQTPRYLIKTRGQQVTLSCSPISGHRSVSWYQQTPGQGLQFLFEYFSETQRNKGNFPGRFSGRQFSNSRSEMNVSTLELGDSALYLCASSSGLGFGLAATSSYNEQFFGPGTRLTVL.